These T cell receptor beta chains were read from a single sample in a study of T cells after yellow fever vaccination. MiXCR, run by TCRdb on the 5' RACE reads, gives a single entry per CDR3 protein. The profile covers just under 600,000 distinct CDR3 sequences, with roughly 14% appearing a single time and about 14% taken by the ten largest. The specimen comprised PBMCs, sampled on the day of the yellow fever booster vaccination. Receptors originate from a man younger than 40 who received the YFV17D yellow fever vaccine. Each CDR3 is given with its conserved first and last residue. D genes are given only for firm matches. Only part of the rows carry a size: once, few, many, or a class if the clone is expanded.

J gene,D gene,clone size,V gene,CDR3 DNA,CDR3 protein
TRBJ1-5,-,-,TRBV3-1,TGTGCCAGCAGCCAAGGACAGACTACTGACTATAGCAATCAGCCCCAGCATTTT,CASSQGQTTDYSNQPQHF
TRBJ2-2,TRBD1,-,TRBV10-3,TGTGCCATCAGTTCCGACAGGGGGCGGACCGGGGAGCTGTTTTTT,CAISSDRGRTGELFF
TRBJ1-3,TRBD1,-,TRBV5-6,TGTGCCAGCAGCCTTGACAGGGTACCTGGAAACACCATATATTTT,CASSLDRVPGNTIYF
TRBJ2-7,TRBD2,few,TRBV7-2,TGTGCCAGCAGCCAGAGCGGGAGAAGGGCCTACGAGCAGTACTTC,CASSQSGRRAYEQYF
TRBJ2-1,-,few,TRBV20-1,TGCAGTGCTAGAGATCCGACGGGACCTGGGAATGAGCAGTTCTTC,CSARDPTGPGNEQFF
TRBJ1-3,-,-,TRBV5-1,TGCGCCAGCAGCTCGGGGGGCGCGGGAAACACCATATATTTT,CASSSGGAGNTIYF
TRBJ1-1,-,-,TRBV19,TGTGCCAGTAGTATACCACGGGACACTGAAGCTTTCTTT,CASSIPRDTEAFF
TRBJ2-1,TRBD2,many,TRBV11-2,TGTGCCAGCAGCTTAGACGGGACTAGCGGGACTTTATCCTACAATGAGCAGTTCTTC,CASSLDGTSGTLSYNEQFF
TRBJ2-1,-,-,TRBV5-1,TGCGCCAGCAGCTGGGGAAGTAGTAATGAGCAGTTCTTC,CASSWGSSNEQFF
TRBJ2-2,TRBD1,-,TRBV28,TGTGCCAGCAGGGGGACAGGGGGATTTGCCGGGGAGCTGTTTTTT,CASRGTGGFAGELFF
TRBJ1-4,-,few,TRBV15,TGTGCCACCAACCGAGGGGGGGCGCATGAAAAACTGTTTTTT,CATNRGGAHEKLFF
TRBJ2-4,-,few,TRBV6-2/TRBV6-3,TGTGCCAGCAGTTACATGACAGGAAACATTCAGTACTTC,CASSYMTGNIQYF
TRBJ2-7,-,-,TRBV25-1,TGTGCCAGCAGGGGAGACTTCTCCTACGAGCAGTACTTC,CASRGDFSYEQYF
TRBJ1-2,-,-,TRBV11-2,TGTGCCAGCAGCTTAGAATCGAGGGGTCACTATGGCTACACCTTC,CASSLESRGHYGYTF